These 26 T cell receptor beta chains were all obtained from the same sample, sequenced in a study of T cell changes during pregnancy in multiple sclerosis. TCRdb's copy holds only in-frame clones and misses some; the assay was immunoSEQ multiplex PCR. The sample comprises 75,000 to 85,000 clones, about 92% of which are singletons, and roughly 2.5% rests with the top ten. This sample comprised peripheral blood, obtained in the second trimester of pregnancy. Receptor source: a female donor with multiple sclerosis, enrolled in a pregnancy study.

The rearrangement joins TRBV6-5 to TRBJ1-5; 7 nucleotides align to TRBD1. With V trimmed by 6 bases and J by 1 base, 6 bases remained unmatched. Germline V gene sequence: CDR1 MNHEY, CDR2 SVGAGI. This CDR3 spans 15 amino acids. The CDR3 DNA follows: TGTGCCAGCAGGCAAACAGGGGCGAGCAATCAGCCCCAGCATTTT. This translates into CASRQTGASNQPQHF.

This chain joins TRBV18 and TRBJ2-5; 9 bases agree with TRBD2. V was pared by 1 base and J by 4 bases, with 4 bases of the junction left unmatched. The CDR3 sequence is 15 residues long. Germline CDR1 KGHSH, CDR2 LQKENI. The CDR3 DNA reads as TGTGCCAGCTCACCACAGTTAGCGGGGGTAGAGACCCAGTACTTC. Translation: CASSPQLAGVETQYF.

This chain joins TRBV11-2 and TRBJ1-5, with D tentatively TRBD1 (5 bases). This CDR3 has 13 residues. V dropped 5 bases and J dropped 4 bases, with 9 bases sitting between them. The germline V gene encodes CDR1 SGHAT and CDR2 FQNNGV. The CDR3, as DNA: TGTGCCAGCAGCCACAGGACAAATCAGCCCCAGCATTTT. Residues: CASSHRTNQPQHF. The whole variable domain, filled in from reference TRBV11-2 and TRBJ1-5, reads EAGVAQSPRYKIIEKRQSVAFWCNPISGHATLYWYQQILGQGPKLLIQFQNNGVVDDSQLPKDRFSAERLKGVDSTLKIQPAKLEDSAVYLCASSHRTNQPQHFGDGTRLSIL.

DNA for the CDR3: TGTGCCAGCAGCCAACAGGGGGCGACTGGCTACACCTTC. Its protein is CASSQQGATGYTF. The J gene is TRBJ1-2, the V gene TRBV6-1; 9 nucleotides line up with TRBD1. This CDR3 comprises 13 residues. Trimming removed 6 bases from V and 7 bases from J; junction bases left unmatched: 6. Germline values: CDR1 MNHNS, CDR2 SASEGT.

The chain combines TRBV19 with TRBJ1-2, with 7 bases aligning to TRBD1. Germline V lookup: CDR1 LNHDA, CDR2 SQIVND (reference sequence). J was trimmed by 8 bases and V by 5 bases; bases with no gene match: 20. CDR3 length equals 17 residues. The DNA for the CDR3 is TGTGCCAGTAGTCCCTCCCGAGACGTGGCAGGGGGGTACGGCTACACCTTC. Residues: CASSPSRDVAGGYGYTF. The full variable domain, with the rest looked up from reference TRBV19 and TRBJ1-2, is DGGITQSPKYLFRKEGQNVTLSCEQNLNHDAMYWYRQDPGQGLRLIYYSQIVNDFQKGDIAEGYSVSREKKESFPLTVTSAQKNPTAFYLCASSPSRDVAGGYGYTFGSGTRLTVV.

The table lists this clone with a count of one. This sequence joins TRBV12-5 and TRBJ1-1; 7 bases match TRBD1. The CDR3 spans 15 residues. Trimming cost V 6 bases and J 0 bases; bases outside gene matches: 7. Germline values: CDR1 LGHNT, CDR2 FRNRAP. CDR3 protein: CASGPVDRMNTEAFF. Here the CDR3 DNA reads TGTGCTAGTGGACCTGTGGACAGGATGAACACTGAAGCTTTCTTT.

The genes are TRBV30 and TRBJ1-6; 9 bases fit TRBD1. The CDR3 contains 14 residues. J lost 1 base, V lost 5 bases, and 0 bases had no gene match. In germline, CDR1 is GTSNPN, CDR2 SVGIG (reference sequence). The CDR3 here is CAWGTGSYNSPLHF. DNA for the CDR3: TGTGCCTGGGGGACAGGGTCCTATAATTCACCCCTCCACTTT.

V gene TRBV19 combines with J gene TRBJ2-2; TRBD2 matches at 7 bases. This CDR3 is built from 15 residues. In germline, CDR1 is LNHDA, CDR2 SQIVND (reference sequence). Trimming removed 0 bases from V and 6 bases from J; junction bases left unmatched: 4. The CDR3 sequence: CASSIEPTSAGELFF. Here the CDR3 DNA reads TGTGCCAGTAGTATAGAGCCTACTAGCGCCGGGGAGCTGTTTTTT.

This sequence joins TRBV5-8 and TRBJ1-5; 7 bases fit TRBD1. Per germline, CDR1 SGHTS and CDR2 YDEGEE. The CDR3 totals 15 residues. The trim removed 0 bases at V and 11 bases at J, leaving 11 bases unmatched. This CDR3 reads CASSLATRGAQSQHF. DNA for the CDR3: TGTGCCAGCAGCTTGGCGACCAGGGGGGCCCAGTCCCAGCATTTT.

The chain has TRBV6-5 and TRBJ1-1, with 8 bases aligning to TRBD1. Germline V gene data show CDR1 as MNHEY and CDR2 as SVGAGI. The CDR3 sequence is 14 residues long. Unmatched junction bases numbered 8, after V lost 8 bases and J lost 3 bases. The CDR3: CASRPGQDYTEAFF. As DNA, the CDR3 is TGTGCCAGCCGTCCGGGACAGGATTACACTGAAGCTTTCTTT.

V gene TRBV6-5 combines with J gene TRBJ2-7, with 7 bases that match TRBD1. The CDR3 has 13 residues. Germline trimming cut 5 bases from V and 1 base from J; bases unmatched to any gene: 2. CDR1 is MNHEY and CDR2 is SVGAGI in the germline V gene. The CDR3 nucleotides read TGTGCCAGCAGTCGACAGGGTTCCTACGAGCAGTACTTC. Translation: CASSRQGSYEQYF.

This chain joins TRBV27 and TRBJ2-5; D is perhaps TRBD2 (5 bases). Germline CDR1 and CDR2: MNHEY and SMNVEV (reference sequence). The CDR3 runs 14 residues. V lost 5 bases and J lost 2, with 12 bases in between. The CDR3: CASSPTAGQETQYF. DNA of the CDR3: TGTGCCAGCAGTCCGACGGCGGGTCAAGAGACCCAGTACTTC.

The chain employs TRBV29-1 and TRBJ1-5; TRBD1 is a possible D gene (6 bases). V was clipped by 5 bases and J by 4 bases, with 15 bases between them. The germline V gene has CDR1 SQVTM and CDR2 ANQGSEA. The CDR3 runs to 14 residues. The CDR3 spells CSVQISDRNQPQHF. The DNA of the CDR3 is TGCAGCGTTCAAATATCGGACAGAAATCAGCCCCAGCATTTT. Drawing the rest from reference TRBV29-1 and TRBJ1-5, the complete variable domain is SAVISQKPSRDICQRGTSLTIQCQVDSQVTMMFWYRQQPGQSLTLIATANQGSEATYESGFVIDKFPISRPNLTFSTLTVSNMSPEDSSIYLCSVQISDRNQPQHFGDGTRLSIL.

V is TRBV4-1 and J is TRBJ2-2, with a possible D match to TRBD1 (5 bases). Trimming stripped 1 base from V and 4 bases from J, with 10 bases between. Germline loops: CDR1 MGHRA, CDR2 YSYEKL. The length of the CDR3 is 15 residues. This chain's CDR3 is CASSQVWTPTGELFF. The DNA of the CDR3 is TGCGCCAGCAGCCAAGTCTGGACACCCACCGGGGAGCTGTTTTTT.

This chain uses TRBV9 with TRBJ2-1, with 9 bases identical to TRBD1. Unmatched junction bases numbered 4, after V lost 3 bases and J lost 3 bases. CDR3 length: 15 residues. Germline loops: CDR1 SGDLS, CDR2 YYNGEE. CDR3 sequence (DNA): TGTGCCAGCAGCGGCCGGGACAGGGACTACAATGAGCAGTTCTTC. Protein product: CASSGRDRDYNEQFF.

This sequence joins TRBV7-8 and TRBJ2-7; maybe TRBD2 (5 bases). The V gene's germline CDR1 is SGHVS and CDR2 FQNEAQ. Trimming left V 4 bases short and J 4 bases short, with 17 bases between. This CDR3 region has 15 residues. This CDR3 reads CASSSGRRGMYEQYF. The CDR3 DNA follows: TGTGCCAGCAGCTCGGGCCGGAGAGGGATGTACGAGCAGTACTTC.

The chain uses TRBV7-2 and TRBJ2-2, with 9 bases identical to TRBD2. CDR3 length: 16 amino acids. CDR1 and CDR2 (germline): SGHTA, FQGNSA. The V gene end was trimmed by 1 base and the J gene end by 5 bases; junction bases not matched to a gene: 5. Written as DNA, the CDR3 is TGTGCCAGCAGCTTAGGCGGGGGGGCCGGGACCGGGGAGCTGTTTTTT. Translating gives CASSLGGGAGTGELFF.

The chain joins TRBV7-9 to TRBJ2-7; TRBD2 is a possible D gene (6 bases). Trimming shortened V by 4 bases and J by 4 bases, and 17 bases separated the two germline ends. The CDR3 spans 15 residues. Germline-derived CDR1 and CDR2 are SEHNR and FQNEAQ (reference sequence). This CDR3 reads CASSSGLLPGYEQYF. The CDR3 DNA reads TGTGCCAGCAGCTCGGGACTTCTCCCCGGGTACGAGCAGTACTTC. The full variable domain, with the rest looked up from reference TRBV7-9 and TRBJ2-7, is DTGVSQNPRHKITKRGQNVTFRCDPISEHNRLYWYRQTLGQGPEFLTYFQNEAQLEKSRLLSDRFSAERPKGSFSTLEIQRTEQGDSAMYLCASSSGLLPGYEQYFGPGTRLTVT.

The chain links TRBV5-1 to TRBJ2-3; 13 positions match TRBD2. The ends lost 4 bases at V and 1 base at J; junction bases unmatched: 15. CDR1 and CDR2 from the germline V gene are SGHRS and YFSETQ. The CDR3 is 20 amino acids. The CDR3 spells CASSKRTSGGPWGGTDTQYF. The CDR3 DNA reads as TGCGCCAGCAGCAAAAGGACTAGCGGGGGCCCTTGGGGAGGCACAGATACGCAGTATTTT.

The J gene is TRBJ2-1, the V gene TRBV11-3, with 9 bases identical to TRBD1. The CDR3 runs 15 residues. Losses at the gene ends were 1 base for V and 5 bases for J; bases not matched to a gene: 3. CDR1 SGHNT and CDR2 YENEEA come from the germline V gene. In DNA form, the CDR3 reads TGTGCCAGCAGCTTAGGACAGGGGGACAACAATGAGCAGTTCTTC. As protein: CASSLGQGDNNEQFF.

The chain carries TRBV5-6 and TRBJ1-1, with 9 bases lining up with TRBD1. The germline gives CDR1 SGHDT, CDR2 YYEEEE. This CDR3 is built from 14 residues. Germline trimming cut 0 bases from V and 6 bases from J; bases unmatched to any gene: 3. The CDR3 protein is CASSLAGDRAEAFF. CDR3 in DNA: TGTGCCAGCAGCTTGGCCGGGGACAGGGCTGAAGCTTTCTTT.

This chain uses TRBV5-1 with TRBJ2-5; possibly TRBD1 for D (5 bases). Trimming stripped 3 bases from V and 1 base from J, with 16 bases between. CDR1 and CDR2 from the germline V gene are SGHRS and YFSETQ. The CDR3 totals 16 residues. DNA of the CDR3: TGCGCCAGCAGCTGGGGATCGCCAGGGCTCCAAGAGACCCAGTACTTC. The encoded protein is CASSWGSPGLQETQYF.

As DNA, the CDR3 is TGCGCCAGCAGCTTGGAACCTGGTCGGGGGTCCGAGACCCAGTACTTC. It encodes CASSLEPGRGSETQYF. The J gene is TRBJ2-5, the V gene TRBV5-1; a possible D gene is TRBD2 (6 bases). This CDR3 is built from 16 residues. Trimming stripped 0 bases from V and 5 bases from J, with 17 bases between. Looked up from germline, CDR1 is SGHRS and CDR2 is YFSETQ.

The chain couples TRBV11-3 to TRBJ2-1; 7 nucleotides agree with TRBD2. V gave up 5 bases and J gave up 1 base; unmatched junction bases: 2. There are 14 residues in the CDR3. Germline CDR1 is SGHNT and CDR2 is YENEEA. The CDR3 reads CASSGGGSYNEQFF. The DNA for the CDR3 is TGTGCCAGCAGCGGCGGGGGATCCTACAATGAGCAGTTCTTC. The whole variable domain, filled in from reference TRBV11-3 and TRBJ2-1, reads EAGVVQSPRYKIIEKKQPVAFWCNPISGHNTLYWYLQNLGQGPELLIRYENEEAVDDSQLPKDRFSAERLKGVDSTLKIQPAELGDSAVYLCASSGGGSYNEQFFGPGTRLTVL.

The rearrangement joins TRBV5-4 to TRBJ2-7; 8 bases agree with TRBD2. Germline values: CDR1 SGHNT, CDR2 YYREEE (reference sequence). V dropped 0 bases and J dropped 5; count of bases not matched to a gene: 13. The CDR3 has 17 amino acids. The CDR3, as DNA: TGTGCCAGCAGCTTGGCCCCGGGGGGGGCTCGGGATAACGAGCAGTACTTC. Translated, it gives CASSLAPGGARDNEQYF.

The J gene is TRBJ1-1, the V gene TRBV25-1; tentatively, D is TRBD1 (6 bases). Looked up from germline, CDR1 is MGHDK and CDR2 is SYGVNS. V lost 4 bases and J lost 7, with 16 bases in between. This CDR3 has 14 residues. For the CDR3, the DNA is TGTGCCAGCAGTGCACCCGAGGACAGCTTTGAAGCTTTCTTT. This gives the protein CASSAPEDSFEAFF. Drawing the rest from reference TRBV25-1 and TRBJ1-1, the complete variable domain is EADIYQTPRYLVIGTGKKITLECSQTMGHDKMYWYQQDPGMELHLIHYSYGVNSTEKGDLSSESTVSRIRTEHFPLTLESARPSHTSQYLCASSAPEDSFEAFFGQGTRLTVV.